One sample yielded the 15 T cell receptor beta chains listed below, sequenced in a study of neoadjuvant nivolumab and ipilimumab in lung cancer. Clones were read by immunoSEQ multiplex PCR, and TCRdb kept only the in-frame ones, dropping some. The table has more than 40,000 clones, around nine tenths seen once. Material: blood, obtained before neoadjuvant nivolumab, alone or with ipilimumab. These receptors originate from an adult with non-small cell lung cancer. Some clones in this sample may be carry-over from other donors' samples.

V usage is TRBV27 and J usage is TRBJ2-5, with D perhaps TRBD1 or TRBD2 (7 bases each). Trimming stripped 4 bases from V and 9 bases from J, with 18 bases between. Germline V CDR1 and CDR2: MNHEY, SMNVEV (reference sequence). CDR3 length: 14 residues. The CDR3, as DNA: TGTGCCAGCAGTTCCCCGGGGAGGGGGCAGGCCCAGTACTTC. Its protein is CASSSPGRGQAQYF.

CDR3 residues: CASSGGQGHSYEQYF. CDR3 DNA: TGTGCCAGCAGCGGTGGACAGGGGCACTCCTACGAGCAGTACTTC. The chain couples TRBV7-9 to TRBJ2-7, with 9 bases identical to TRBD1. This CDR3 contains 15 residues. The ends lost 5 bases at V and 0 bases at J; junction bases unmatched: 5. Germline values: CDR1 SEHNR, CDR2 FQNEAQ (reference sequence).

The rearrangement uses TRBV5-1 and TRBJ2-1; 8 bases agree with TRBD2. Germline V gene lookup returns CDR1 SGHRS and CDR2 YFSETQ. V lost 2 bases, J lost 7 bases, and 5 bases stayed unmatched. This CDR3 comprises 14 residues. The CDR3 bases are TGCGCCAGCAGCTTCCAGCGGGAGAGTAATGAGCAGTTCTTC. Its protein is CASSFQRESNEQFF. The full variable domain, rest sourced from reference TRBV5-1 and TRBJ2-1, is KAGVTQTPRYLIKTRGQQVTLSCSPISGHRSVSWYQQTPGQGLQFLFEYFSETQRNKGNFPGRFSGRQFSNSRSEMNVSTLELGDSALYLCASSFQRESNEQFFGPGTRLTVL.

The CDR3 protein is CASSQEGLAGVPYEQYF. The CDR3 nucleotides read TGCGCCAGCAGCCAAGAGGGGCTAGCGGGAGTACCCTACGAGCAGTACTTC. The chain combines TRBV4-1 with TRBJ2-7; 10 positions match TRBD2. The CDR3 is 17 residues long. CDR1 is MGHRA and CDR2 is YSYEKL in the germline V gene. The V segment lost 0 bases and the J segment 2 bases; nucleotides outside the gene matches: 7.

This clone turned up a few times. The genes are TRBV4-1 and TRBJ1-1, with D maybe TRBD1 (6 bases). V lost 0 bases to trimming and J lost 6 bases, with 8 bases between them. Germline lookup yields CDR1 MGHRA and CDR2 YSYEKL. CDR3 length: 13 residues. The CDR3 protein is CASSQEHRAEAFF. CDR3 in DNA: TGCGCCAGCAGCCAAGAACACAGGGCTGAAGCTTTCTTT.

The chain is built from TRBV5-6 and TRBJ2-7; D is unclear. Trimming stripped 4 bases from V and 6 bases from J, with 14 bases between. The V gene's germline CDR1 is SGHDT and CDR2 YYEEEE. This CDR3 region has 13 residues. CDR3 DNA sequence: TGTGCCAGCAGCCGAGGAATCGTCGGCGAGCAGTACTTC. This sequence encodes CASSRGIVGEQYF.

The rearrangement uses TRBV6-1 and TRBJ2-2, with D perhaps TRBD1 or TRBD2 (7 bases each). CDR1 is MNHNS, CDR2 SASEGT, per germline. The V and J ends lost 4 bases and 5 bases respectively, with 17 bases between them. The CDR3 length is 16 residues. The CDR3 nucleotides are TGTGCCAGCAGTGCCCGACAGGGACTAACGACCGGGGAGCTGTTTTTT. It encodes CASSARQGLTTGELFF.

The table lists this clone with a count of one. This rearrangement joins TRBV7-3 to TRBJ1-2; D possibly corresponds to TRBD1 (6 bases). Germline V lookup: CDR1 SGHTA, CDR2 FQGTGA. CDR3 length: 14 amino acids. Trimming cost V 5 bases and J 3 bases, with 13 bases left between them. The CDR3 reads CASSLDRSDYGYTF. CDR3 bases: TGTGCCAGCAGCCTCGACAGGTCTGACTATGGCTACACCTTC.

This chain joins TRBV30 and TRBJ1-5, with D hard to call. The CDR3 loop spans 13 amino acids. The ends were cut back, 1 base at V and 7 bases at J, with 11 bases in the middle. CDR1 and CDR2 (germline): GTSNPN, SVGIG (reference sequence). The CDR3 protein is CAWSGSGGQPQHF. The CDR3 DNA reads TGTGCCTGGAGTGGGTCCGGAGGGCAGCCCCAGCATTTT.

The CDR3, as DNA: TGTGCCAGTAGGGACGGGACTAGTCTATACGAGACCCAGTACTTC. Residues: CASRDGTSLYETQYF. V usage is TRBV19 and J usage is TRBJ2-5, with TRBD2 matching 8 bases. CDR1 is LNHDA, CDR2 SQIVND, per germline (reference sequence). The CDR3 covers 15 residues. The J segment lost 5 bases and the V segment lost 6 bases, leaving 11 bases of the junction unmatched.

The CDR3 DNA reads TGTGCCAGCTCACCAACGACTAGCGGGAGGAACAATGAGCAGTTCTTC. Translation: CASSPTTSGRNNEQFF. The chain links TRBV18 to TRBJ2-1; 13 bases are a match to TRBD2. In germline, CDR1 is KGHSH, CDR2 LQKENI. The CDR3 has 16 amino acids. The V gene end was trimmed by 2 bases and the J gene end by 5 bases; junction bases not matched to a gene: 3.

This clone was seen a handful of times. CDR3 residues: CASIQGLAGKGEQFF. The CDR3 DNA reads as TGTGCCAGCATCCAGGGACTAGCGGGAAAGGGTGAGCAGTTCTTC. V usage is TRBV6-1 and J usage is TRBJ2-1, with 13 bases identical to TRBD2. The CDR3 totals 15 residues. J gave up 9 bases and V 7 bases, and 9 bases lay outside the gene matches. Germline loops: CDR1 MNHNS, CDR2 SASEGT.

The rearrangement joins TRBV11-2 to TRBJ2-2, with 7 bases that match TRBD2. CDR1 is SGHAT, CDR2 FQNNGV, per germline. V lost 3 bases and J lost 3; bases outside the gene matches: 13. The length of the CDR3 is 18 residues. As DNA, the CDR3 is TGTGCCAGCAGCTTCAGTCGGTGGGCTAGCGGCCACACCGGGGAGCTGTTTTTT. Its protein is CASSFSRWASGHTGELFF.

The chain recombines TRBV11-1 with TRBJ2-2; 7 bases map to TRBD2. With V trimmed by 7 bases and J by 6 bases, 8 bases remained unmatched. The CDR3 covers 14 residues. Germline V CDR1 and CDR2: SGHAT, FQDESV (reference sequence). CDR3 sequence (DNA): TGTGCCAGCAAATCGGCGGGAGAGGCCGGGGAGCTGTTTTTT. The encoded protein is CASKSAGEAGELFF.

This rearrangement joins TRBV6-5 to TRBJ1-1; 8 bases map to TRBD1. Germline assignment: CDR1 MNHEY and CDR2 SVGAGI. The V segment lost 6 bases and the J segment 5 bases; nucleotides outside the gene matches: 5. This CDR3 comprises 13 residues. Here the CDR3 DNA reads TGTGCCAGCAGCGACAGGGGTGGAACTGAAGCTTTCTTT. It yields the protein CASSDRGGTEAFF.